A selection of T cell receptor beta chains follows, all from one sample in a study of blood T cell repertoires in COVID-19. The repertoire was sequenced with immunoSEQ multiplex PCR; TCRdb's copy has only in-frame clones and lacks some. This table has 50,000 to 75,000 clones, more than 75% appearing once. The source material was peripheral blood. The receptor set was obtained from a man aged 60 to 69 with acute or convalescent COVID-19. The CDR3 runs from the conserved cysteine through the conserved F or W. The D gene is left open where the match is weak. Only some rows state a clone size, as once, few, many or a class for expanded clones.

clone size	D gene	J gene	V gene	CDR3 length	CDR3 DNA	CDR3 protein
NA	TRBD1	TRBJ2-7	TRBV6-7	17	TGTGCCAGCAGTTACTCGTGTAAAGACAGGGAAGCGTACGAGCAGTACTTC	CASSYSCKDREAYEQYF
NA	NA	TRBJ1-5	TRBV7-8	17	TGTGCCAGCACCCCGTCGTGGGGGGGAGGGGGCAATCAGCCCCAGCATTTT	CASTPSWGGGGNQPQHF
NA	TRBD2	TRBJ2-7	TRBV27	12	TGTGCCAGCAGAGGGTGGCGGGGGGGCCTGAACTTC	CASRGWRGGLNF
NA	NA	TRBJ2-5	TRBV12-5	12	TGTGCTAGTGGTTCACTCTCCGGGACCCAGTACTTC	CASGSLSGTQYF
NA	NA	TRBJ1-2	TRBV6-5	14	TGTGCCAGCAGTCGCCTATCCCCCTCCTATGGCTACACCTTC	CASSRLSPSYGYTF
NA	NA	TRBJ1-6	TRBV6-5	14	TGTGCCAGTTCTAAGGGGCAGGGGTATTCACCCCTCCACTTT	CASSKGQGYSPLHF
NA	NA	TRBJ1-2	TRBV6-4	15	TGTGCCAGCAGTGACGTGGGGGCCCCGAACTATGGCTACACCTTC	CASSDVGAPNYGYTF
once	TRBD1	TRBJ2-7	TRBV10-2	13	TGCGCCAGCAGGGACAGGAAAACCTACGAGCAGTACTTC	CASRDRKTYEQYF
NA	NA	TRBJ2-7	TRBV11-2	12	TGTGCCAGCAGCTTAGATTACTACGAGCAGTACTTC	CASSLDYYEQYF
NA	TRBD2	TRBJ2-2	TRBV6-5	15	TGTGCCAGCAGAACCCTAGCGGCGAACACCGGGGAGCTGTTTTTT	CASRTLAANTGELFF
NA	TRBD2	TRBJ2-3	TRBV29-1	15	TGCAGCGTTGAAGGGGCTAGCGGGGCCACAGATACGCAGTATTTT	CSVEGASGATDTQYF
few	TRBD1	TRBJ1-1	TRBV2	17	TGTGCCAGCACCAGGTCGGGACAGGGCCAGGTGGGCACTGAAGCTTTCTTT	CASTRSGQGQVGTEAFF
NA	NA	TRBJ2-1	TRBV7-9	13	TGTGCCAGCAGCTTATCACAGTACAATGAGCAGTTCTTC	CASSLSQYNEQFF
few	NA	TRBJ1-2	TRBV12-3/TRBV12-4	13	TGTGCCAGCAGTTTCGGGGTAAACTATGGCTACACCTTC	CASSFGVNYGYTF
NA	NA	TRBJ1-2	TRBV2	12	TGTGCCAGCATGCTAACTAACTATGGCTACACCTTC	CASMLTNYGYTF
NA	NA	TRBJ2-7	TRBV6-5	13	TGTGCCAGCAGTTACCCCGGGTGGATCGGGCAGTACTTC	CASSYPGWIGQYF
NA	NA	TRBJ2-6	TRBV6-5	14	TGTGCCAGCAGTACAGGGTCCGGGGCCAACGTCCTGACTTTC	CASSTGSGANVLTF
NA	NA	TRBJ1-1	TRBV6-5	13	TGTGCCAGCAGTCCTACAGGGATTGAAGAAGCTTTCTTT	CASSPTGIEEAFF
NA	NA	TRBJ2-5	TRBV11-2	13	TGTGCCAGCCGCCGGGACCGGGGGGAGACCCAGTACTTC	CASRRDRGETQYF
NA	NA	TRBJ1-2	TRBV5-5	16	TGTGCCAGCAGCTCAAACCCGGACTGGAATAACTATGGCTACACCTTC	CASSSNPDWNNYGYTF
NA	TRBD1	TRBJ1-5	TRBV2	14	TGTGCCAGCCGAGGGGGCGTCAGCAATCAGCCCCAGCATTTT	CASRGGVSNQPQHF
few	NA	TRBJ1-1	TRBV29-1	11	TGCAGCGTTGACAGGGGCACTGAAGCTTTCTTT	CSVDRGTEAFF
few	NA	TRBJ1-2	TRBV7-8	16	TGTGCCAGCAGCTTTAAAGCAGGGATGGACAACTATGGCTACACCTTC	CASSFKAGMDNYGYTF
NA	TRBD2	TRBJ2-1	TRBV20-1	15	TGCAGTGTTAGTCTACTTGCGGGGGGCTCCAATGAGCAGTTCTTC	CSVSLLAGGSNEQFF
NA	TRBD1	TRBJ2-1	TRBV28	15	TGTGCCAGCAGTTTGGGGGGACAGGGTAGCGATGAGCAGTTCTTC	CASSLGGQGSDEQFF
NA	NA	TRBJ1-3	TRBV10-3	16	TGTGCCATCAGTGAGTTTGGGCCCGGCTCTGGAAACACCATATATTTT	CAISEFGPGSGNTIYF
NA	TRBD2	TRBJ2-5	TRBV18	15	TGTGCCAGCTCACCACCTAGCGGGGGGCAAGAGACCCAGTACTTC	CASSPPSGGQETQYF
NA	NA	TRBJ2-5	TRBV28	14	TGTGCCAGCAGTCTGACAGGAGGAGATCTGTCCCAGTACTTC	CASSLTGGDLSQYF
NA	NA	TRBJ1-4	TRBV27	17	TGTGCCAGCACCCGCCCGGGGAGGAATTTCACTAATGAAAAACTGTTTTTT	CASTRPGRNFTNEKLFF
NA	TRBD2	TRBJ2-5	TRBV6-5	16	TGTGCCAGCAGTTACACAGGACTCGGGGGGAGAGAGACCCAGTACTTC	CASSYTGLGGRETQYF
once	NA	TRBJ1-5	TRBV4-2	15	TGTGCCAGCAGCCAAGAAAGCACAGGCAATCAGCCCCAGCATTTT	CASSQESTGNQPQHF
few	TRBD1	TRBJ1-5	TRBV30	16	TGTGCCTGGAGTTTGGGTTGGACAGGGAAGAATCAGCCCCAGCATTTT	CAWSLGWTGKNQPQHF
NA	NA	TRBJ2-7	TRBV20-1	11	TGCAGTGCTGGAGACAGTAACGAGCAGTACTTC	CSAGDSNEQYF
NA	NA	TRBJ1-5	TRBV2	14	TGTGCCAGCAGTGAAGAACGGATCGGGAAGCCCCAGCATTTT	CASSEERIGKPQHF
NA	NA	TRBJ2-1	TRBV7-8	11	TGTGCCAGCAGCTTAACGGATGAGCAGTTCTTC	CASSLTDEQFF
few	TRBD1	TRBJ2-5	TRBV27	15	TGTGCCAGCAGTTCTAAGGGGGACAGGGTGGCGACCCAGTACTTC	CASSSKGDRVATQYF
NA	NA	TRBJ2-1	TRBV5-6	16	TGTGCCAGCAGCCCCGTGGTCGGGGGGCCACAAGATGAGCAGTTCTTC	CASSPVVGGPQDEQFF
NA	TRBD1	TRBJ1-6	TRBV7-7	15	TGTGCTAGCAGCCGATCCCGGGACAGGGGATCACCCCTCCACTTT	CASSRSRDRGSPLHF
NA	NA	TRBJ2-7	TRBV3-1/TRBV3-2	17	TGTGCCAGCAGCCTAGGGATGGACAGTCTGGATTGGTACGAGCAGTACTTC	CASSLGMDSLDWYEQYF
NA	NA	TRBJ2-2	TRBV5-1	15	TGCGCCAGCAGCTTGGAGAAACTAAACACCGGGGAGCTGTTTTTT	CASSLEKLNTGELFF
NA	NA	TRBJ1-1	TRBV5-1	14	TGCGCCAGCAGCTTGGTGGGCACGAACACTGAAGCTTTCTTT	CASSLVGTNTEAFF
NA	TRBD1	TRBJ1-6	TRBV30	15	TGTGCCTGGAGGATGACAGGGGTGCATAATTCACCCCTCCACTTT	CAWRMTGVHNSPLHF
NA	NA	TRBJ2-3	TRBV27	14	TGTGCCAGCGGGCTCTATTCAAGCACAGATACGCAGTATTTT	CASGLYSSTDTQYF
NA	TRBD1	TRBJ1-6	TRBV3-1/TRBV3-2	14	TGTGCCAGTAAAGGGACAGTACAGAATTCACCCCTCCACTTT	CASKGTVQNSPLHF
NA	TRBD1	TRBJ1-2	TRBV5-1	14	TGCGCCAGCAGCGAGGACAGGGCTAACTATGGCTACACCTTC	CASSEDRANYGYTF
NA	TRBD1	TRBJ2-1	TRBV28	16	TGTGCCAGCAGTTCTCTGGGACAGGGGCCTCGTAATGAGCAGTTCTTC	CASSSLGQGPRNEQFF
NA	TRBD2	TRBJ2-5	TRBV7-2	17	TGTGCCAGCAGCTCGCCCGGACGGGCGGGGGGATTTGAGACCCAGTACTTC	CASSSPGRAGGFETQYF
NA	TRBD1	TRBJ1-3	TRBV6-5	15	TGTGCCAGCAGCCGAGGGGGCCGCTCTGGAAACACCATATATTTT	CASSRGGRSGNTIYF